One and the same sample provided the 5 T cell receptor beta chains below, sequenced in a study of molecular identifiers for immune sequencing clone quantification. TCRdb ran MiXCR on the PCR reads and lists one entry per CDR3 protein. The data contain approximately 100,000 distinct CDR3 sequences, roughly 38% of them seen just once; the ten biggest clones take up around 3.9%. Sequencing used naive CD8+ T cells from blood, with Jurkat cell RNA spiked in. The subset here: FACS-sorted CD8+CD4-CCR7+CD45RA+ naive T cells. The receptors originated from a human donor in good health. Some libraries in this study had Jurkat cell RNA spiked in.

This clonotype was detected many times. This rearrangement joins TRBV28 to TRBJ2-3; D might be TRBD2 (6 bases). This CDR3 has 15 amino acids. Per germline, CDR1 MDHEN and CDR2 SYDVKM. The germline V and J ends were trimmed by 6 bases and 4 bases, with 17 bases remaining between them. In DNA form, the CDR3 reads TGTGCCAGCAGACTTTATGCTACTAGCCCAGATACGCAGTATTTT. This gives the protein CASRLYATSPDTQYF.

The rearrangement links TRBV19 to TRBJ1-5, with D unclear. CDR1 LNHDA and CDR2 SQIVND come from the germline V gene (reference sequence). The CDR3 runs to 16 residues. The V and J ends lost 3 bases and 2 bases respectively, with 14 bases between them. This CDR3 reads CASSISSYRGNQPQHF. The CDR3 nucleotides read TGTGCCAGTAGTATTTCCTCCTACCGAGGCAATCAGCCCCAGCATTTT.

This clonotype was counted at least ten times. V is TRBV6-6 and J is TRBJ2-7; tentative D call: TRBD2 (6 bases). Germline V CDR1 and CDR2: MNHNY, SVGAGI (reference sequence). V lost 0 bases and J 4 bases, leaving 10 bases between the germline ends. The CDR3 sequence is 14 residues long. CDR3 nucleotide sequence: TGTGCCAGCAGTTACTCGCTAGCGTGGTACGAGCAGTACTTC. Translating gives CASSYSLAWYEQYF.

The chain couples TRBV20-1 to TRBJ2-7, with D possibly being TRBD2 (6 bases). Per the germline V gene, CDR1 is DFQATT and CDR2 is SNEGSKA (reference sequence). V gave up 3 bases and J gave up 0 bases, with 9 bases separating them. The CDR3 covers 13 residues. CDR3 sequence reads: CSASREHSYEQYF. In DNA, the CDR3 is TGCAGTGCTAGTCGGGAGCACTCCTACGAGCAGTACTTC.

With respect to this clonotype: Just one base apart from a much larger clone, this may be a read error. This chain connects TRBV6-5 to TRBJ1-1; 9 nucleotides agree with TRBD1. The CDR3 contains 15 residues. Germline values: CDR1 MNHEY, CDR2 SVGAGI. DNA of the CDR3: TGTGCCAGCAGTTACGGGGGGACAGGGAACACTGAAGCTATCTTT. It encodes CASSYGGTGNTEAIF.